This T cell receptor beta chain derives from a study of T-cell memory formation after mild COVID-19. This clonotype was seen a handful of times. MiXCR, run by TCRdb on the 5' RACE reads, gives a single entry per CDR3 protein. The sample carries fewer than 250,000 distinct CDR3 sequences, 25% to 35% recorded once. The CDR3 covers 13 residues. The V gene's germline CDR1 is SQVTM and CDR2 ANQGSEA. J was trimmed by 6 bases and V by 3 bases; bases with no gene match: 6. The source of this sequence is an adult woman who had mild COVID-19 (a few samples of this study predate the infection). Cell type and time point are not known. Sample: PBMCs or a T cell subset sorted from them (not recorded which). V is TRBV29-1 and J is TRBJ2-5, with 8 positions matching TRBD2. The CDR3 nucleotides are TGCAGCGTTGAGGTAGCGGGACCGAAGACCCAGTACTTC. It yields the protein CSVEVAGPKTQYF.